This is a list of T cell receptor beta chains from one sample in a study of beta chain features in type 1 diabetes. Profiling relied on immunoSEQ multiplex PCR, and the TCRdb table lists in-frame clones only, not all of them. The data hold 550,000 to 850,000 clones, with 13% observed a single time. Sequencing was done on a sample of naive CD4+ T cells from blood. The source is a man younger than 30 with type 1 diabetes. Each CDR3 is given with its conserved first and last residue. Each record gives: V gene, clone size, D gene, J gene, CDR3 DNA, CDR3 protein. D genes are given only for firm matches. Clone size is shown for a subset of rows, as once, few, many or a class of expanded clone.

TRBV10-1,NA,TRBD1,TRBJ1-2,TGCGCCAGCAGCTTAACAGGGGACTATGGCTACACCTTC,CASSLTGDYGYTF
TRBV28,few,TRBD1,TRBJ1-1,TGTGCCAGCAGGGGGACAGGGGGCCGGGCTTTCTTT,CASRGTGGRAFF
TRBV7-8,few,NA,TRBJ1-1,TGTGCCAGCAGCTTAAATAGAGGTGACACTGAAGCTTTCTTT,CASSLNRGDTEAFF
TRBV19,few,TRBD1,TRBJ1-1,TGTGCCAGTAGTAAAACAGGGGTTGGAGGCACTGAAGCTTTCTTT,CASSKTGVGGTEAFF
TRBV30,NA,TRBD1,TRBJ1-1,TGTGCCTGGAACCCCCGGCCGGGACAGGATAACACTGAAGCTTTCTTT,CAWNPRPGQDNTEAFF
TRBV30,few,NA,TRBJ2-3,TGTGCCTGGAGTGACCAGGAGGATACGCAGTATTTT,CAWSDQEDTQYF
TRBV6-5,few,TRBD1,TRBJ2-7,TGTGCCAGCAGTTCGCGGGACAGGGCCAGCTCCTACGAGCAGTACTTC,CASSSRDRASSYEQYF
TRBV13,few,NA,TRBJ1-2,TGTGCCAGCAGTGAGGTGGGCAGTTCTCGCTACACCTTC,CASSEVGSSRYTF
TRBV10-3,NA,TRBD1,TRBJ1-2,TGTGCCATCAGTCAAACAGGGGGCAGGAACTATGGCTACACCTTC,CAISQTGGRNYGYTF
TRBV25-1,NA,TRBD1,TRBJ1-2,TGTGCCAGCAGTGGCCCGTGGGACAGGACGGGCTACACCTTC,CASSGPWDRTGYTF
TRBV13,few,TRBD1,TRBJ1-6,TGTGCCAGCAGCCTCCGAGCCGGACAGGGGAATTCACCCCTCCACTTT,CASSLRAGQGNSPLHF
TRBV2,few,NA,TRBJ2-5,TGTGCCAGCAGATCCACGGACAGCCTAAAGTACTTC,CASRSTDSLKYF
TRBV29-1,NA,NA,TRBJ1-1,TGCAGCGCCCAGGGGATGAACACTGAAGCTTTCTTT,CSAQGMNTEAFF
TRBV28,NA,NA,TRBJ1-5,TGTGCCAGCAGCTTCACGAGGGGGGATCAGCCCCAGCATTTT,CASSFTRGDQPQHF
TRBV6-5,once,NA,TRBJ2-3,TGTGCCAGCAGTTACACCTTCTCCCAAAGCACAGATACGCAGTATTTT,CASSYTFSQSTDTQYF
TRBV9,NA,NA,TRBJ1-5,TGTGCCAGCAGCCTTGGAACCAATCAGCCCCAGCATTTT,CASSLGTNQPQHF
TRBV19,NA,NA,TRBJ1-1,TGTGCCAGTAGTTTTCTGGGAGGCGAAGCTTTCTTT,CASSFLGGEAFF
TRBV5-6,NA,NA,TRBJ1-5,TGTGCCAGCAGCTCGGCGCTCTCAGGGGCTCAGCCCCAGCATTTT,CASSSALSGAQPQHF